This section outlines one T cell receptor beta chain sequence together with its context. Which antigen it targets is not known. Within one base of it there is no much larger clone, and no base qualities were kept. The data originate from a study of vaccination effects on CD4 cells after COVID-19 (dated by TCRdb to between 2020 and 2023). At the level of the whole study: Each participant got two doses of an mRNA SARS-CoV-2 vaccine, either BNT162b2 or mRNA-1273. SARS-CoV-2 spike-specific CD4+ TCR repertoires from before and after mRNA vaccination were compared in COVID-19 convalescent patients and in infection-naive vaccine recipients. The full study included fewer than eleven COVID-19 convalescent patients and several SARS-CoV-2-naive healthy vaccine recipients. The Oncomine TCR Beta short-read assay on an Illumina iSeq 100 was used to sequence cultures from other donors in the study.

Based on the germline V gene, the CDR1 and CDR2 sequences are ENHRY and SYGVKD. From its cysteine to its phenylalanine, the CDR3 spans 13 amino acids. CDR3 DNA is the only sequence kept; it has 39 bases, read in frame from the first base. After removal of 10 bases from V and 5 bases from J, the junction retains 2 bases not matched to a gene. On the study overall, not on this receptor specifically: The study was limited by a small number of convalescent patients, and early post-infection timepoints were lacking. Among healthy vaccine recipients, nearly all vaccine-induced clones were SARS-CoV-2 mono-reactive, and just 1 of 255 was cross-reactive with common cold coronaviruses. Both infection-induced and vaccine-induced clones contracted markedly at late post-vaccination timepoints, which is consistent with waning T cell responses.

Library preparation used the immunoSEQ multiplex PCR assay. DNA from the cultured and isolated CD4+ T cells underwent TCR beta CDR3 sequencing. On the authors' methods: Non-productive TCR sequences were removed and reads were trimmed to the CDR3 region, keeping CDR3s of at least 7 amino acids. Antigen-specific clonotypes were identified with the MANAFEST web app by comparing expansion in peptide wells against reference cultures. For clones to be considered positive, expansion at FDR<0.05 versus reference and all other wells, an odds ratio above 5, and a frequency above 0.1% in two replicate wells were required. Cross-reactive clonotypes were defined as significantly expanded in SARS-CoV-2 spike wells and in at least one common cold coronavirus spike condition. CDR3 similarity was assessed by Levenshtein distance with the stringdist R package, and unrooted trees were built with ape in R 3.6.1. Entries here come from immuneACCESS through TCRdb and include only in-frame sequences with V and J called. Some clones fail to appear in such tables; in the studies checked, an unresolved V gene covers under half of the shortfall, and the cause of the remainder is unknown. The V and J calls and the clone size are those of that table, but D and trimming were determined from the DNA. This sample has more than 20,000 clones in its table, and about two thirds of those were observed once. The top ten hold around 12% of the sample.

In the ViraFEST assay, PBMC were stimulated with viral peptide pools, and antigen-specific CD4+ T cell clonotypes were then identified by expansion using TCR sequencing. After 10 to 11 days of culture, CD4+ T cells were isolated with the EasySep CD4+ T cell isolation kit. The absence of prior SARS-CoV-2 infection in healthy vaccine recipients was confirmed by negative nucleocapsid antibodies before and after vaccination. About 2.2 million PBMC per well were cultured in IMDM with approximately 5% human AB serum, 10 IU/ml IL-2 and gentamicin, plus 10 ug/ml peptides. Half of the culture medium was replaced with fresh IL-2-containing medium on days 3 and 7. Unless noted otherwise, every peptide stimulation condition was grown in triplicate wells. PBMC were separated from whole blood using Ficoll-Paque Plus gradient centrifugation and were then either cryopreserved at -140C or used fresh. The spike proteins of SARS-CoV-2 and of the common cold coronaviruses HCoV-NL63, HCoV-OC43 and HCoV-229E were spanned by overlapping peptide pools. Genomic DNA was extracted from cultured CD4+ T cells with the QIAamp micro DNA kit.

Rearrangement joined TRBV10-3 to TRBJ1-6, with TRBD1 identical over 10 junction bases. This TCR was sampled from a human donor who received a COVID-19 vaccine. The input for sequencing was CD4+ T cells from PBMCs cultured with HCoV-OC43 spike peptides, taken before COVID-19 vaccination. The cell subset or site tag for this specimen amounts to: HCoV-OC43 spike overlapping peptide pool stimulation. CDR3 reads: CATGTGDNSPLHF. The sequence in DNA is TGTGCCACGGGGACAGGGGATAATTCACCCCTCCACTTT.